A single sample is the source of the 14 T cell receptor beta chains below, sequenced in a study of T-cell reconstitution after alpha-beta-depleted transplantation in children. Unique molecular identifiers tagged the TCRbeta library. TCRdb re-called the PCR reads through MiXCR, storing one row per CDR3 protein. The table records some 600,000 distinct CDR3 sequences, over 10% of them present only once. The source material was PBMCs, mostly from graft donor cells, sampled 360 days after TCRalphabeta/CD19-depleted stem cell transplant. The source of these receptors is a male patient under 18 who had a stem cell transplant for acute myeloid leukemia, so the T cells may come from the graft donor.

The chain employs TRBV29-1 and TRBJ2-5; D unresolved. Germline assignment: CDR1 SQVTM and CDR2 ANQGSEA. V was pared by 2 bases and J by 1 base, with 8 bases between. There are 13 residues in the CDR3. The CDR3 region has the DNA TGCAGCGTTGAAACGCAGCTCCAAGAGACCCAGTACTTC. Residues: CSVETQLQETQYF.

This clonotype came up a few times. The gene calls are TRBV12-3 or TRBV12-4 and TRBJ2-3; 10 bases line up with TRBD1. Unmatched junction bases numbered 13, after V lost 6 bases and J lost 1 base. The CDR3 sequence is 18 residues long. CDR3 loop: CASSQEDRGASRTDTQYF. DNA for the CDR3: TGTGCCAGCAGCCAGGAGGACAGGGGGGCTTCCCGCACAGATACGCAGTATTTT.

The chain recombines TRBV5-1 with TRBJ2-7, with 9 bases that match TRBD1. V was clipped by 4 bases and J by 2 bases; unmatched bases: 7. CDR1 is SGHRS and CDR2 is YFSETQ in the germline V gene. The CDR3 has 15 amino acids. CDR3 residues: CASSGDRDKTYEQYF. The CDR3 nucleotides read TGCGCCAGCAGCGGGGACAGGGATAAAACCTACGAGCAGTACTTC.

The rearrangement uses TRBV5-1 and TRBJ2-1, with 10 bases matching TRBD2. Germline V gene sequence: CDR1 SGHRS, CDR2 YFSETQ. The junction had 7 bases not matched to a gene; V was cut back by 4 bases and J by 3 bases. This CDR3 has 16 amino acids. CDR3 residues: CASSPTIAGGYNEQFF. CDR3 DNA sequence: TGCGCCAGCAGCCCCACAATAGCGGGAGGCTACAATGAGCAGTTCTTC.

The chain carries TRBV20-1 and TRBJ2-6; D may be TRBD2 (7 bases). Germline V lookup: CDR1 DFQATT, CDR2 SNEGSKA (reference sequence). CDR3 length equals 13 residues. The V and J ends lost 6 bases and 7 bases respectively, with 13 bases between them. The CDR3 sequence is CSARRGGANVLTF. The CDR3 coding sequence is TGCAGTGCCCGGAGGGGGGGTGCCAACGTCCTGACTTTC.

The sample holds a few counts of this clonotype. The J gene is TRBJ2-7, the V gene TRBV15; D gene ambiguous. Between the trimmed V and J ends, which lost 0 bases and 3 bases, there was a span of 9 bases. Germline V gene lookup returns CDR1 LNHNV and CDR2 YYDKDF (reference sequence). The CDR3 runs 14 residues. Written as DNA, the CDR3 is TGTGCCACCAGCAGAGATCCCAGGTACTACGAGCAGTACTTC. It yields the protein CATSRDPRYYEQYF.

This clonotype was counted once. V and J are TRBV6-2 or TRBV6-3 and TRBJ2-3, with 8 nucleotides matching TRBD2. Germline V gene data show CDR1 as MNHEY and CDR2 as SVGEGT. The V segment lost 2 bases and the J segment 5 bases; nucleotides outside the gene matches: 9. The CDR3 sequence is 16 residues long. The CDR3 reads CASSYRRAGVRDTQYF. The DNA for the CDR3 is TGTGCCAGCAGTTACCGTCGAGCGGGAGTAAGAGATACGCAGTATTTT.

This clonotype was observed at least ten times. The chain joins TRBV5-1 to TRBJ1-1; no clear D. Germline lookup yields CDR1 SGHRS and CDR2 YFSETQ. The CDR3 is 14 residues long. Trimming removed 2 bases from V and 2 bases from J, with 10 bases in between. The CDR3 sequence is CASSFALVNTEAFF. CDR3 sequence (DNA): TGCGCCAGCAGCTTCGCTTTAGTTAACACTGAAGCTTTCTTT.

The chain joins TRBV7-9 to TRBJ2-7; either TRBD1 or TRBD2 may fit D (6 bases each). Looked up from germline, CDR1 is SEHNR and CDR2 is FQNEAQ (reference sequence). The V end lost 1 base, the J end lost 3 bases, and 16 bases lay between the germline ends. The CDR3 is 16 residues long. The CDR3 coding sequence is TGTGCCAGCAGCTTAGGAGGAGGGGGAAAATTCTACGAGCAGTACTTC. This gives the protein CASSLGGGGKFYEQYF.

The sample holds a few counts of this clonotype. V and J are TRBV7-2 and TRBJ2-1; 8 positions match TRBD2. The V gene's germline CDR1 is SGHTA and CDR2 FQGNSA. V was clipped by 1 base and J by 4 bases; unmatched bases: 3. The CDR3 contains 15 residues. The CDR3 DNA is TGTGCCAGCAGCTTAGGTAGCGGGGTATACAATGAGCAGTTCTTC. It codes for CASSLGSGVYNEQFF.

In this sample, this clonotype turned up many times. This sequence joins TRBV12-3 or TRBV12-4 and TRBJ2-7; TRBD2 matches 9 bases. V lost 0 bases to trimming and J lost 0 bases; unmatched junction nucleotides: 6. This CDR3 contains 17 residues. CDR3 bases: TGTGCCAGCAGTTTAGCCCGGACTAGCGAAGACTCCTACGAGCAGTACTTC. Its translation: CASSLARTSEDSYEQYF.

The chain employs TRBV7-6 and TRBJ2-7, with 13 nucleotides matching TRBD2. CDR1 is SGHVS and CDR2 is FNYEAQ in the germline V gene. V was clipped by 3 bases and J by 3 bases; unmatched bases: 17. The CDR3 covers 20 residues. The CDR3 bases are TGTGCCAGCAGCTTGGCAACCGGGACTAGCGGGAATAGGGGGCTCTACGAGCAGTACTTC. This translates into CASSLATGTSGNRGLYEQYF.

The rearrangement links TRBV29-1 to TRBJ2-7, with TRBD2 identical over 14 bases. The V and J ends lost 1 base and 4 bases, in that order; junction bases with no gene match: 12. Germline lookup yields CDR1 SQVTM and CDR2 ANQGSEA. CDR3 size: 18 residues. The CDR3 sequence is CSVEVGRGTSGSLYEQYF. The CDR3 region has the DNA TGCAGCGTTGAAGTTGGGAGGGGGACTAGCGGGAGTCTGTACGAGCAGTACTTC.

This clonotype has more than one count but fewer than ten. The chain employs TRBV28 and TRBJ2-3; 14 nucleotides line up with TRBD2. The germline gives CDR1 MDHEN, CDR2 SYDVKM. The CDR3 runs 17 residues. The V gene end was trimmed by 3 bases and the J gene end by 4 bases; junction bases not matched to a gene: 6. The DNA for the CDR3 is TGTGCCAGCAGTTTGCTGGGACTAGCGGGAGCGGCAGATACGCAGTATTTT. As protein: CASSLLGLAGAADTQYF. Filled out from reference TRBV28 and TRBJ2-3, the complete variable domain reads DVKVTQSSRYLVKRTGEKVFLECVQDMDHENMFWYRQDPGLGLRLIYFSYDVKMKEKGDIPEGYSVSREKKERFSLILESASTNQTSMYLCASSLLGLAGAADTQYFGPGTRLTVL.